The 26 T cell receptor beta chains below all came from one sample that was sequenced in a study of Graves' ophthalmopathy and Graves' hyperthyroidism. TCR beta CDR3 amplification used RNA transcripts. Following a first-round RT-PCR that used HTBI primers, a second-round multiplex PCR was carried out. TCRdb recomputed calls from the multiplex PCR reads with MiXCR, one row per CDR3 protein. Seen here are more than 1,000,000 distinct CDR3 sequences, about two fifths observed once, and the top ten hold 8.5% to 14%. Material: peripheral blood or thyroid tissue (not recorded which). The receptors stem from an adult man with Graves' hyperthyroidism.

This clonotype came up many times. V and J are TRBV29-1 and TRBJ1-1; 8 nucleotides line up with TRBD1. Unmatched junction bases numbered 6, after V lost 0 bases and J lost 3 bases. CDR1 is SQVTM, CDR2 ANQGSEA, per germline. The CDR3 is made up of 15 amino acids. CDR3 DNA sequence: TGCAGCGTTGAAGAAGGCAGGGGGCGGGACACTGAAGCTTTCTTT. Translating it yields CSVEEGRGRDTEAFF.

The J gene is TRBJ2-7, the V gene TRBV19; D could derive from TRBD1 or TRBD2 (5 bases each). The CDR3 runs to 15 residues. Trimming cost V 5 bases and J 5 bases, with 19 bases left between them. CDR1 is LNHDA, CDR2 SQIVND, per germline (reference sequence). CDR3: CASSLLGQGNDEQYF. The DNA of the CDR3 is TGTGCCAGTAGTCTACTAGGCCAGGGAAATGACGAGCAGTACTTC.

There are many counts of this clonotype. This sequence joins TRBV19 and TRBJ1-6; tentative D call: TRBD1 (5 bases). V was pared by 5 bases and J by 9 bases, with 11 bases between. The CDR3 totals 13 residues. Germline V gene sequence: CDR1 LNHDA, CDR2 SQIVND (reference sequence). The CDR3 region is CASSPRGVSPLHF. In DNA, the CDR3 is TGTGCCAGTAGTCCGAGGGGTGTTTCACCCCTCCACTTT.

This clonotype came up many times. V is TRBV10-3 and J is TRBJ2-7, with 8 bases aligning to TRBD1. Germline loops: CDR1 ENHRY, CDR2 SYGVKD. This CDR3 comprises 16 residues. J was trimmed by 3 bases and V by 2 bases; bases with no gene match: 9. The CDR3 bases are TGTGCCATCAGTGAGCCGGACAGGGTAGGGAGCTACGAGCAGTACTTC. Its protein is CAISEPDRVGSYEQYF.

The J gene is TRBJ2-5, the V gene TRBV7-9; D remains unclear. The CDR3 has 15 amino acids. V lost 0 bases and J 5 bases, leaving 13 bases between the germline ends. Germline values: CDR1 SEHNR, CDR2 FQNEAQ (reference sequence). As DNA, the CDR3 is TGTGCCAGCAGCTTAGCTCTCCTCTCCGGGGAGACCCAGTACTTC. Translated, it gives CASSLALLSGETQYF.

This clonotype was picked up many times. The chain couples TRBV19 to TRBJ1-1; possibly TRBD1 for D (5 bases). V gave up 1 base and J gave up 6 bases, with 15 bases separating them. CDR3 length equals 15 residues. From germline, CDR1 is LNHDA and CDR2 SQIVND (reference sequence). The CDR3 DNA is TGTGCCAGTAGTATAGTCGGGCGGGGGGACGCTGAAGCTTTCTTT. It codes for CASSIVGRGDAEAFF.

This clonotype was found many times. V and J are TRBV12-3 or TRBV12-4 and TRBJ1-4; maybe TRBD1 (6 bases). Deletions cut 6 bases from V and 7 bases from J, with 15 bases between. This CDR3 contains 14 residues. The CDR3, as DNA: TGTGCCAGCAGCTCATTGGAGGGGGGTGAAAAACTGTTTTTT. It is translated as CASSSLEGGEKLFF.

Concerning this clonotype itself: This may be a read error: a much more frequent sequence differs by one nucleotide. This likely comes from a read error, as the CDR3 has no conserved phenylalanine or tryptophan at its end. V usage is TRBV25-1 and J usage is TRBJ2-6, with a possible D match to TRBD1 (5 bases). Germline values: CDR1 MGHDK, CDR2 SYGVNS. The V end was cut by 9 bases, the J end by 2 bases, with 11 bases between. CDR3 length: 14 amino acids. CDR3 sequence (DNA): TGTGCCAGTAAGGGGTTTACTGGGGCCAACGTCCTGACTTTA. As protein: CASKGFTGANVLTL.

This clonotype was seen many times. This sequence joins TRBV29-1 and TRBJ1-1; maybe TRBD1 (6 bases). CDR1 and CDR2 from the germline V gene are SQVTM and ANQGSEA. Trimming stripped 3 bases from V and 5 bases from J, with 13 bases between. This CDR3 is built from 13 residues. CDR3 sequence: CSVDQGRGTEAFF. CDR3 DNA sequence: TGCAGCGTTGATCAGGGAAGGGGGACTGAAGCTTTCTTT. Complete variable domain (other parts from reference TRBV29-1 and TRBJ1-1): SAVISQKPSRDICQRGTSLTIQCQVDSQVTMMFWYRQQPGQSLTLIATANQGSEATYESGFVIDKFPISRPNLTFSTLTVSNMSPEDSSIYLCSVDQGRGTEAFFGQGTRLTVV.

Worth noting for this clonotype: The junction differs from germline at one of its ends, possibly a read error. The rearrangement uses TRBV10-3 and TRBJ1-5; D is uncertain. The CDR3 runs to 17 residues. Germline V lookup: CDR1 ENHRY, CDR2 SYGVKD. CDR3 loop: CASSWPAPMVSNQPQHF. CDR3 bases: TGTGCCAGCAGTTGGCCTGCCCCGATGGTCAGCAATCAGCCCCAGCATTTT.

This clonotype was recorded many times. CDR3 DNA sequence: TGCAGTGCTAGAGGGGACACCACCTACGAGCAGTACTTC. Its protein product is CSARGDTTYEQYF. This chain links TRBV20-1 with TRBJ2-7, with D perhaps matching TRBD1 (6 bases). Germline assignment: CDR1 DFQATT and CDR2 SNEGSKA (reference sequence). The ends were cut back, 1 base at V and 2 bases at J, with 9 bases in the middle. The CDR3 contains 13 residues.

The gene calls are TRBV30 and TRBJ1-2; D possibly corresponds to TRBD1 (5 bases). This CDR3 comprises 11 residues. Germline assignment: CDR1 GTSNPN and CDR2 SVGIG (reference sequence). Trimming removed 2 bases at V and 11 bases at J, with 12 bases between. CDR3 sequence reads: CAWSRGHSYTF. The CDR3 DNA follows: TGTGCCTGGAGTAGGGGCCACTCATACACCTTC.

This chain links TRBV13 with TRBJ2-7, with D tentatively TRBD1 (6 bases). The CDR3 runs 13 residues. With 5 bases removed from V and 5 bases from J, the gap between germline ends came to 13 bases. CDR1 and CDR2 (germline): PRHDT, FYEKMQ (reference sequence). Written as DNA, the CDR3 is TGTGCCAGCAGCGAGAACAGGGACGACGAGCAGTACTTC. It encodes CASSENRDDEQYF. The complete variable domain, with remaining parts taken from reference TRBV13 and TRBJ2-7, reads AAGVIQSPRHLIKEKRETATLKCYPIPRHDTVYWYQQGPGQDPQFLISFYEKMQSDKGSIPDRFSAQQFSDYHSELNMSSLELGDSALYFCASSENRDDEQYFGPGTRLTVT.

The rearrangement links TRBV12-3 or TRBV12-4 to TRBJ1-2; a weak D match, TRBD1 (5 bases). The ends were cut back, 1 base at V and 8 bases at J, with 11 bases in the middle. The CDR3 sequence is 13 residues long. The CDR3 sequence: CASSLGIGAGYTF. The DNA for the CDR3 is TGTGCCAGCAGTTTAGGGATTGGGGCAGGCTACACCTTC.

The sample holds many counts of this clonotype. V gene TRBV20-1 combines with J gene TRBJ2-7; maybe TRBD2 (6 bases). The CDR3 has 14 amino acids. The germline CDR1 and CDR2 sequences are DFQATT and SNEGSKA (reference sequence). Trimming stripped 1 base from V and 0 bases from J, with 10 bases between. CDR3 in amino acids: CSARVAGSSYEQYF. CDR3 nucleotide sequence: TGCAGTGCTAGAGTCGCCGGGAGCTCCTACGAGCAGTACTTC.

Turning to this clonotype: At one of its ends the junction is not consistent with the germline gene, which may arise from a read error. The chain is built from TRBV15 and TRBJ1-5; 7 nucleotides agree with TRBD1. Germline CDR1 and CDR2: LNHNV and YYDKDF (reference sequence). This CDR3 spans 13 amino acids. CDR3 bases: TGTGTCACCAGGGGGGGTGGGAATCAGCCCCAGCATTTT. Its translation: CVTRGGGNQPQHF.

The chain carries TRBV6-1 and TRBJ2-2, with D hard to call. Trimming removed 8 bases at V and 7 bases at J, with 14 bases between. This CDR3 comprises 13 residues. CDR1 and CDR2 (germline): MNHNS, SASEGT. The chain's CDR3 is CASRLAGDGELFF. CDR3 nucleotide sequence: TGTGCCAGCCGCCTCGCAGGCGACGGGGAGCTGTTTTTT.

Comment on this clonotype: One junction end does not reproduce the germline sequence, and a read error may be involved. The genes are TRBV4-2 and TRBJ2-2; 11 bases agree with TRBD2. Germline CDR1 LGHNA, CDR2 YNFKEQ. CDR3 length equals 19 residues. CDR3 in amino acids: CASTQTSGGHDINTGELFF. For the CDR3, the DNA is TGTGCCAGCACCCAAACTAGCGGGGGCCACGATATAAACACCGGGGAGCTGTTTTTT.

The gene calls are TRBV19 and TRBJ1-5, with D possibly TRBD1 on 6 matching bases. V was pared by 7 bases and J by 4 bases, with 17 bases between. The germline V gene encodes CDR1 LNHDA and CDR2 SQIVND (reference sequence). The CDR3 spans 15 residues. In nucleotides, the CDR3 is TGTGCCAGTACCTACTCGACAGGTTGGAATCAGCCCCAGCATTTT. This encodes CASTYSTGWNQPQHF.

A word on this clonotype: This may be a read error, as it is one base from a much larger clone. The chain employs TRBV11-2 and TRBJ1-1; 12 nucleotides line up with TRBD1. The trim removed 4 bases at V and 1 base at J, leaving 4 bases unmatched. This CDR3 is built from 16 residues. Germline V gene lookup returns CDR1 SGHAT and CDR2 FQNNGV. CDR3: CASSSGTGGTNTEAFF. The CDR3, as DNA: TGTGCCAGCAGCTCTGGGACAGGGGGCACGAACACTGAAGCTTTCTTT.

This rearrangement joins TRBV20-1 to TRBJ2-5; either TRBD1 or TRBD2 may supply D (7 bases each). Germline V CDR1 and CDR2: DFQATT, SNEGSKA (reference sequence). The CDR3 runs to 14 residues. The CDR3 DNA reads TGCAGCAGCAAAAGCGGGACAGCTAAAGAGACCCAGTACTTC. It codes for CSSKSGTAKETQYF.

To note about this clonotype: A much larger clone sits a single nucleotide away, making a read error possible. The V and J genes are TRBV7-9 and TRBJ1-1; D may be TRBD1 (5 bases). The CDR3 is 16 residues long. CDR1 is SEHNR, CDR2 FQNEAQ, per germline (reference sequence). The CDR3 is CTSSISWGGVGAEAFF. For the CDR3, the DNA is TGTACCAGCAGCATCAGCTGGGGAGGGGTAGGGGCTGAAGCTTTCTTT.

CDR3 in amino acids: CASTSPAGQGSYGYTF. The CDR3 nucleotides read TGTGCCAGCACCTCACCCGCCGGACAGGGTAGTTATGGCTACACCTTC. The chain recombines TRBV7-2 with TRBJ1-2; 8 bases line up with TRBD1. This CDR3 has 16 residues. Trimming at V came to 7 bases and at J to 5 bases, leaving 15 bases not matched to a gene. Germline CDR1 and CDR2: SGHTA and FQGNSA. Supplemented by reference TRBV7-2 and TRBJ1-2, the full variable domain reads GAGVSQSPSNKVTEKGKDVELRCDPISGHTALYWYRQSLGQGLEFLIYFQGNSAPDKSGLPSDRFSAERTGGSVSTLTIQRTQQEDSAVYLCASTSPAGQGSYGYTFGSGTRLTVV.

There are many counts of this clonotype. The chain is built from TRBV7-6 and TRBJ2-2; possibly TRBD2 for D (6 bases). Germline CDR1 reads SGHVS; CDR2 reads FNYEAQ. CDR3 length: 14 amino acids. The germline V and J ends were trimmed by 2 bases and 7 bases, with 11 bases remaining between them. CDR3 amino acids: CASSLRVRDGELFF. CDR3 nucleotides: TGTGCCAGCAGCTTACGGGTGCGGGACGGGGAGCTGTTTTTT.

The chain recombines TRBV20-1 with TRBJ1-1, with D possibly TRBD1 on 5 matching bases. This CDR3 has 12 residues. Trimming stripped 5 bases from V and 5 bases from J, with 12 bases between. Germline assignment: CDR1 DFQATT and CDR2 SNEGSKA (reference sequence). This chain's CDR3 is CSAGAGWTEAFF. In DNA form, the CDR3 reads TGCAGTGCTGGAGCAGGGTGGACTGAAGCTTTCTTT.

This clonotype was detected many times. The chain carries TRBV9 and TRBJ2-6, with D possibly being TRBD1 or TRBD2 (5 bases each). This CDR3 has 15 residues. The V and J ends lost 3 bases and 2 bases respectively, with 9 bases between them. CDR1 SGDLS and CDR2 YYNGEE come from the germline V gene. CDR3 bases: TGTGCCAGCAGCGGTGGGGGTCCTGGGGCCAACGTCCTGACTTTC. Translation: CASSGGGPGANVLTF.